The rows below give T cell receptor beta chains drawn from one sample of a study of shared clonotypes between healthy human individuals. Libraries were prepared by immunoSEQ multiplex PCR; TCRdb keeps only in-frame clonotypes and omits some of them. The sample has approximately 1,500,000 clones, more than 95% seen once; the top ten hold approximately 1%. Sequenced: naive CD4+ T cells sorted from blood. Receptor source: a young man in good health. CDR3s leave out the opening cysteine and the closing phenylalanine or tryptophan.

ASNLSGNTIY,TRBV2,TRBJ1-3
ASSAKLTASGNTIY,TRBV9,TRBJ1-3
ASSVTLFTGLAGVNEQF,TRBV9,TRBJ2-1
ASSVEGRGSYNEQF,TRBV9,TRBJ2-1
ASSLLDREDTQY,TRBV7-2,TRBJ2-3
ASKLGGLGDYEQY,TRBV5-1,TRBJ2-7
ASSLGDRANTGELF,TRBV7-9,TRBJ2-2
SASGYSEAF,TRBV20-1,TRBJ1-1
ASILRGSTEAF,TRBV7-9,TRBJ1-1
ASSLRLGSGGNYEQY,TRBV7-8,TRBJ2-7
AITGTSGTNEQF,TRBV10-3,TRBJ2-1
ASSSLAGGPTDTQY,TRBV5-1,TRBJ2-3
ASSIVASGGAKNIQY,TRBV19,TRBJ2-4
ASGPGLAGATDTQY,TRBV12-5,TRBJ2-3
ASSPRREQF,TRBV28,TRBJ2-1
ASSRTSGRRTDTQY,TRBV2,TRBJ2-3
ASSLDGNQPQH,TRBV5-1,TRBJ1-5
ASSDQGIVGMDQPQH,TRBV2,TRBJ1-5
ASSVDRILEAF,TRBV2,TRBJ1-1
ASSPLISSSYNEQF,TRBV18,TRBJ2-1
ASSVAGGTFREQY,TRBV9,TRBJ2-7
ASSLYLGGELF,TRBV28,TRBJ2-2
ATSRARQTYYEQY,TRBV15,TRBJ2-7
SVEPGAGGTYNEQF,TRBV29-1,TRBJ2-1
ASSIGTGHGNTQY,TRBV19,TRBJ2-3
SVVEGAGGSYNEQF,TRBV29-1,TRBJ2-1
ASRVHREETQY,TRBV6-1,TRBJ2-5